The 24 T cell receptor beta chains listed next were all sequenced from one sample in a study of blood T cells in healthy people across ages. Then a second PCR, running roughly 6 to 11 cycles, was carried out with a sample-barcoded 5' primer and a J-beta primer mix. TCRdb redid the calling of the 5' RACE reads with MiXCR, one entry per CDR3 protein. This table has 1.2 million to 1.5 million distinct CDR3 sequences, roughly 40% appearing once. Sequencing was carried out using blood. The receptors were sampled from a woman between 18 and 30 years old in good health.

As for this clonotype: In this CDR3 the conserved last residue, phenylalanine or tryptophan, is missing, so a read error is likely. The chain has TRBV6-1 and TRBJ2-1; no firm D call. The assigned J gene may be wrong: the sequence end matches TRBJ2-7 better. The CDR3 spans 15 residues. Germline lookup yields CDR1 MNHNS and CDR2 SASEGT. CDR3 sequence (DNA): TGTGCCAGTAAAGACCCAAGGCAACCTCCCTACGAGCAGTACCTC. It is translated as CASKDPRQPPYEQYL.

The rearrangement joins TRBV7-9 to TRBJ2-3, with D possibly being TRBD2 (5 bases). Germline-derived CDR1 and CDR2 are SEHNR and FQNEAQ (reference sequence). Trimming took 5 bases from V and 0 from J, leaving 15 bases between them. The CDR3 spans 16 residues. CDR3 DNA: TGTGCCAGCAGCAACGGACTCTCTCCTAGCACAGATACGCAGTATTTT. Protein product: CASSNGLSPSTDTQYF. The variable domain in full, with the rest retrieved from reference TRBV7-9 and TRBJ2-3, is DTGVSQNPRHKITKRGQNVTFRCDPISEHNRLYWYRQTLGQGPEFLTYFQNEAQLEKSRLLSDRFSAERPKGSFSTLEIQRTEQGDSAMYLCASSNGLSPSTDTQYFGPGTRLTVL.

This clonotype was observed a few times. This sequence joins TRBV28 and TRBJ1-2, with 8 nucleotides matching TRBD1. Germline CDR1 is MDHEN and CDR2 is SYDVKM. The CDR3 loop spans 14 amino acids. The V and J ends lost 5 bases and 6 bases, in that order; junction bases with no gene match: 8. CDR3 region: CASSTNRGWDGYTF. CDR3 nucleotide sequence: TGTGCCAGCAGTACCAACAGGGGGTGGGATGGCTACACCTTC.

J is TRBJ1-2 and V is TRBV6-5; D is ambiguous. Per germline, CDR1 MNHEY and CDR2 SVGAGI. Deletions cut 2 bases from V and 7 bases from J, with 14 bases between. The length of the CDR3 is 14 residues. The CDR3 DNA reads as TGTGCCAGCAGTTACAGGTCCCTTAGTGGTGGCTACACCTTC. Its protein is CASSYRSLSGGYTF.

This clonotype showed up just a few times. The gene calls are TRBV6-2 or TRBV6-3 and TRBJ2-3, with D tentatively TRBD2 (7 bases). The germline V gene has CDR1 MNHEY and CDR2 SVGEGT. The CDR3 is 18 amino acids. With 0 bases removed from V and 0 bases from J, the gap between germline ends came to 16 bases. DNA for the CDR3: TGTGCCAGCAGTTACTCGGTAGGCGGGGGCGCTAGCACAGATACGCAGTATTTT. As protein: CASSYSVGGGASTDTQYF.

CDR3 region: CSVEEEERGGSYNEQYF. The CDR3 nucleotides read TGCAGCGTTGAAGAAGAAGAGCGAGGGGGCTCCTACAATGAGCAGTACTTC. The rearrangement joins TRBV29-1 to TRBJ2-7, with 7 bases lining up with TRBD1. J lost 7 bases, V lost 0 bases, and 18 bases had no gene match. This CDR3 has 17 residues. Germline V gene data show CDR1 as SQVTM and CDR2 as ANQGSEA.

CDR3 amino acids: CASGLVLGLVLQETQYF. DNA for the CDR3: TGTGCTAGTGGTTTGGTACTGGGACTAGTTCTCCAAGAGACCCAGTACTTC. V usage is TRBV12-5 and J usage is TRBJ2-5; 8 nucleotides align to TRBD2. Losses at the gene ends were 0 bases for V and 1 base for J; bases not matched to a gene: 7. The CDR3 runs 17 residues. In germline, CDR1 is LGHNT, CDR2 FRNRAP.

J is TRBJ2-5 and V is TRBV12-3 or TRBV12-4, with 9 bases identical to TRBD1. The J call is in doubt because the DNA end fits TRBJ2-7 better. CDR3 length: 15 amino acids. CDR3 sequence (DNA): TGTGCCAGCAGTTTAGCGCGGGACAGGGTTTTCGAGCAGTACTTC. This codes for CASSLARDRVFEQYF.

Regarding this clonotype: An end of the junction does not agree with germline; a read error may underlie this. The genes are TRBV12-3 or TRBV12-4 and TRBJ1-2; a possible D gene is TRBD1 (6 bases). The CDR3 has 13 amino acids. The CDR3 region has the DNA TGTACCAGCAGTCCCCAAAAGGGGGGTGGCTACACCTTC. This translates into CTSSPQKGGGYTF.

CDR3 DNA sequence: TGTGCCAGCCGCACCGAGGGCCTAGCGGGAGGGACAGATACGCAGTATTTT. Encoded protein: CASRTEGLAGGTDTQYF. The chain recombines TRBV11-2 with TRBJ2-3; TRBD2 matches at 12 bases. The CDR3 length is 17 residues. The V gene's germline CDR1 is SGHAT and CDR2 FQNNGV. V lost 8 bases and J lost 3; bases outside the gene matches: 12. The full variable domain, rest sourced from reference TRBV11-2 and TRBJ2-3, is EAGVAQSPRYKIIEKRQSVAFWCNPISGHATLYWYQQILGQGPKLLIQFQNNGVVDDSQLPKDRFSAERLKGVDSTLKIQPAKLEDSAVYLCASRTEGLAGGTDTQYFGPGTRLTVL.

This clonotype was detected a few times. J is TRBJ1-2 and V is TRBV29-1, with 9 positions matching TRBD1. Trimming cost V 6 bases and J 6 bases; bases outside gene matches: 5. Germline V gene data show CDR1 as SQVTM and CDR2 as ANQGSEA. The CDR3 spans 12 residues. As DNA, the CDR3 is TGCAGCGTACCCGGGACAGGGAATGGCTACACCTTC. Translating it yields CSVPGTGNGYTF. Full variable domain (outside the CDR3, taken from reference TRBV29-1 and TRBJ1-2): SAVISQKPSRDICQRGTSLTIQCQVDSQVTMMFWYRQQPGQSLTLIATANQGSEATYESGFVIDKFPISRPNLTFSTLTVSNMSPEDSSIYLCSVPGTGNGYTFGSGTRLTVV.

The V and J genes are TRBV7-2 and TRBJ2-7, with 8 bases that match TRBD2. The germline CDR1 and CDR2 sequences are SGHTA and FQGNSA. The CDR3 has 14 amino acids. The V segment lost 11 bases and the J segment 6 bases; nucleotides outside the gene matches: 15. This CDR3 is CAVSVGAGVGEQYF. CDR3 nucleotides: TGTGCCGTCAGCGTCGGAGCGGGAGTCGGCGAGCAGTACTTC.

The table lists this clonotype with a few counts. V is TRBV5-1 and J is TRBJ2-1, with 7 nucleotides matching TRBD2. This CDR3 has 14 residues. Trimming cost V 2 bases and J 6 bases; bases outside gene matches: 5. Germline CDR1 SGHRS, CDR2 YFSETQ. Written as DNA, the CDR3 is TGCGCCAGCAGCTTAGGGGACTACCGCAATGAGCAGTTCTTC. Encoded protein: CASSLGDYRNEQFF.

The chain combines TRBV7-2 with TRBJ2-5; 10 bases are a match to TRBD2. The end of the DNA is better explained by TRBJ2-1, so the J call may be wrong. CDR1 is SGHTA, CDR2 FQGNSA, per germline. The CDR3 extends over 17 amino acids. CDR3 nucleotides: TGTGCCAGCAGCTCCCCGACTAGCGGGTCGCTTCAAGAGACCCAGTTCTTC. Its translation: CASSSPTSGSLQETQFF.

A few counts support this clonotype. The chain carries TRBV9 and TRBJ1-2; no reliable D call. The CDR3 contains 15 residues. Per the germline V gene, CDR1 is SGDLS and CDR2 is YYNGEE. Trimming removed 3 bases from V and 4 bases from J, with 16 bases in between. CDR3 nucleotide sequence: TGTGCCAGCAGCGAACACTGGGCTTTGGGCTATGGCTACACCTTC. The encoded protein is CASSEHWALGYGYTF.

The chain is built from TRBV20-1 and TRBJ2-6; 10 bases fit TRBD2. Germline CDR1 reads DFQATT; CDR2 reads SNEGSKA (reference sequence). The CDR3 consists of 16 residues. Trimming at V came to 1 base and at J to 2 bases, leaving 2 bases not matched to a gene. DNA of the CDR3: TGCAGTGCTAGAGGGACTAGCGGAACTGGGGCCAACGTCCTGACTTTC. This codes for CSARGTSGTGANVLTF.

A note on this clonotype: An end of the junction does not agree with germline; a read error may underlie this. The gene calls are TRBV12-3 or TRBV12-4 and TRBJ1-2; 8 bases match TRBD1. CDR3 length equals 17 residues. CDR3 protein: CVSSLPGQGATNYGYTF. CDR3 nucleotide sequence: TGTGTCAGCAGTTTACCTGGACAGGGAGCTACTAACTATGGCTACACCTTC.

The gene calls are TRBV20-1 and TRBJ1-1, with a weak D call TRBD1 (6 bases). The germline gives CDR1 DFQATT, CDR2 SNEGSKA (reference sequence). V was trimmed by 4 bases and J by 5 bases, leaving 11 bases between them. The CDR3 runs to 12 residues. CDR3 coding DNA: TGCAGTGCTAACCAAGGGGGGACTGAAGCTTTCTTT. Translation: CSANQGGTEAFF.

The chain carries TRBV11-2 and TRBJ2-1; TRBD2 matches at 13 bases. CDR3 size: 17 residues. With V trimmed by 2 bases and J by 7 bases, 8 bases remained unmatched. Germline CDR1 SGHAT, CDR2 FQNNGV. The CDR3 nucleotides are TGTGCCAGCAGCTTAAGGGTGATGACTAGCGGGAGGAATGAGCAGTTCTTC. Translated, it gives CASSLRVMTSGRNEQFF.

V usage is TRBV5-1 and J usage is TRBJ2-1; TRBD1 matches 12 bases. The CDR3 consists of 16 residues. In germline, CDR1 is SGHRS, CDR2 YFSETQ. The junction had 15 bases not matched to a gene; V was cut back by 2 bases and J by 15 bases. CDR3 coding DNA: TGCGCCAGCAGCTTTACTTCCGGGACAGGGGGCGCGGAATGGTTCTTC. It translates to CASSFTSGTGGAEWFF. Combining the CDR3 with reference TRBV5-1 and TRBJ2-1 gives the whole variable domain KAGVTQTPRYLIKTRGQQVTLSCSPISGHRSVSWYQQTPGQGLQFLFEYFSETQRNKGNFPGRFSGRQFSNSRSEMNVSTLELGDSALYLCASSFTSGTGGAEWFFGPGTRLTVL.

The chain joins TRBV27 to TRBJ2-7; no firm D call. Trimming took off 2 bases at V and 6 bases at J, with 20 bases between the two ends. The CDR3 is 16 amino acids. The germline V gene encodes CDR1 MNHEY and CDR2 SMNVEV (reference sequence). The CDR3 nucleotides read TGTGCCAGCAGTTTAGGGCTCCTTGTCGGTACGTCCGAGCAGTACTTC. Its translation is CASSLGLLVGTSEQYF.

The genes are TRBV12-3 or TRBV12-4 and TRBJ2-7; D might be TRBD1 (6 bases). The CDR3 totals 15 residues. V gave up 3 bases and J gave up 0 bases, with 12 bases separating them. The CDR3 DNA reads as TGTGCCAGCAGTTTGGTCAGGGGTAGCTCCTACGAGCAGTACTTC. It codes for CASSLVRGSSYEQYF.

Ten or more counts support this clonotype. The chain is built from TRBV29-1 and TRBJ2-1; possible D gene TRBD2, 5 bases. The CDR3 sequence is 13 residues long. Trimming removed 7 bases at V and 2 bases at J, with 12 bases between. Germline-derived CDR1 and CDR2 are SQVTM and ANQGSEA. This CDR3 reads CSAGSGAYNEQFF. The DNA for the CDR3 is TGCAGCGCCGGTTCCGGGGCCTACAATGAGCAGTTCTTC.

CDR3 DNA sequence: TGTGCCAGCATAAGCGGGTCGGGCACGCAGTATTTT. Residues: CASISGSGTQYF. This chain joins TRBV9 and TRBJ2-3; D is possibly TRBD2 (6 bases). This CDR3 comprises 12 residues. V was pared by 6 bases and J by 9 bases, with 14 bases between. CDR1 and CDR2 from the germline V gene are SGDLS and YYNGEE. The full variable domain, in which reference TRBV9 and TRBJ2-3 provide the parts outside the CDR3, is DSGVTQTPKHLITATGQRVTLRCSPRSGDLSVYWYQQSLDQGLQFLIQYYNGEERAKGNILERFSAQQFPDLHSELNLSSLELGDSALYFCASISGSGTQYFGPGTRLTVL.